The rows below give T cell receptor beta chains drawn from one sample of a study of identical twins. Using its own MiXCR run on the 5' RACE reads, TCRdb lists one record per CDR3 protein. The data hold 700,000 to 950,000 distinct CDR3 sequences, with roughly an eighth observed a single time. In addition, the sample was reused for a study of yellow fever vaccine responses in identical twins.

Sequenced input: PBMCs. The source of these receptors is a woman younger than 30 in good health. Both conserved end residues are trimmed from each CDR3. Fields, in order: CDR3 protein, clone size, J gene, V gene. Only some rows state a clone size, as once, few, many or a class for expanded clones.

ASSLYTQETQY NA TRBJ2-5 TRBV5-1
ASSQDSTDTDTQY few TRBJ2-3 TRBV4-1
ASSRDTLYEQY NA TRBJ2-7 TRBV7-8
ASSLGNSNTEAF many TRBJ1-1 TRBV9
SVGRGGASYEQY few TRBJ2-7 TRBV29-1
SVLMRGGGRGGYNEQF few TRBJ2-1 TRBV29-1
ASRRRLALPYEQY NA TRBJ2-7 TRBV28
ASRLLLAGEQY NA TRBJ2-7 TRBV27
ASSELETGTDTQY NA TRBJ2-3 TRBV10-2
ASSYDSLNYGYT NA TRBJ1-2 TRBV5-1
ASSFDRGDEKLF NA TRBJ1-4 TRBV13
ASSPAPWSGGYT NA TRBJ1-2 TRBV5-1
ASSLGTGVWAYNEQF NA TRBJ2-1 TRBV3-1
SVGDPYNEQF few TRBJ2-1 TRBV29-1
AIGGGQGKRYNEQF NA TRBJ2-1 TRBV10-3
AISGADRDSSYNEQF NA TRBJ2-1 TRBV10-3
ATSVGTSGNNEQF many TRBJ2-1 TRBV24-1
ATSSNQGLAGVVTSADTQY NA TRBJ2-3 TRBV24-1
ASSLAPGPANYGYT few TRBJ1-2 TRBV7-2
AISESGGAAQPQH NA TRBJ1-5 TRBV10-3
ASTKGGTGGLNTEAF few TRBJ1-1 TRBV3-1